These T cell receptor beta chains were read from a single sample in a study of T cells in Graves' hyperthyroidism and ophthalmopathy. MiXCR, applied by TCRdb to the multiplex PCR reads, yields one record per CDR3 protein. The sample consists of roughly 700,000 distinct CDR3 sequences, 17% of them appearing once. The specimen was blood. These TCRs come from a man aged 50 or older with Graves' hyperthyroidism. The CDR3 runs from the conserved cysteine through the conserved F or W. Each record gives: D gene, clone size, V gene, J gene, CDR3 DNA, CDR3 protein. The D gene is left open where the match is weak. Only part of the rows carry a size: once, few, many, or a class if the clone is expanded.

TRBD1	few	TRBV5-6	TRBJ2-1	TGTGCCAGCCACTCCGGGGACAGTGGCGATGAGCAGTTCTTC	CASHSGDSGDEQFF
-	many	TRBV5-1	TRBJ1-1	TGCGCCAGCAGCTACCCCCAGGGAAGGACTGAAGCTTTCTTT	CASSYPQGRTEAFF
-	-	TRBV2	TRBJ2-7	TGTGCCAGCAGTGATCTTTTTGGGGGGAAGAGCTCCTACGAGCAGTACTTC	CASSDLFGGKSSYEQYF
-	-	TRBV6-2/TRBV6-3	TRBJ2-3	TGTGCCAGCACTGGGCGGGCCGGTACGCAGTATTTT	CASTGRAGTQYF
-	few	TRBV19	TRBJ1-1	TGTGCCAGTAGTGTGCATCGGAACACTGAAGCTTTCTTT	CASSVHRNTEAFF
-	-	TRBV7-8	TRBJ2-1	TGTGCCAGCAGCTCTGGACTACCCGAGCAGTTCTTC	CASSSGLPEQFF
TRBD1	few	TRBV6-1	TRBJ2-7	TGTGCCAGCAGAGGGGGGACAGGGATGCTCTACGAGCAGTACTTC	CASRGGTGMLYEQYF
TRBD2	many	TRBV10-1	TRBJ2-3	TGCGCCAGCAGTGAGTCGAGGGAGGGGACCGCAGATACGCAGTATTTT	CASSESREGTADTQYF
TRBD1	many	TRBV12-3/TRBV12-4	TRBJ2-7	TGTGCCAGCAGTAACCGGACAGGGACTGTTAGAAACGAGCAGTACTTC	CASSNRTGTVRNEQYF
TRBD2	-	TRBV24-1	TRBJ2-1	TGTGCCACCAGTGATTCCGGGACTAGCGATGAGCAGTTCTTC	CATSDSGTSDEQFF
-	once	TRBV11-2	TRBJ2-1	TGTGCCAGCAGCTTACTAAACACCGGGGATGAGCAGTTCTTC	CASSLLNTGDEQFF
-	-	TRBV20-1	TRBJ2-1	TGCAGTGCTCGGGGTGGGGACACGGCCTACAATGAGCAGTTCTTC	CSARGGDTAYNEQFF
-	many	TRBV2	TRBJ1-1	TGTGCCAGCAGCGGGACGATTCAAGGGACTGAAGCTTTCTTT	CASSGTIQGTEAFF
TRBD1	-	TRBV7-9	TRBJ1-1	TGTGCCAGCAGCCCCGTACAGGGGAGGACTGAAGCTTTCTTT	CASSPVQGRTEAFF
-	many	TRBV28	TRBJ1-5	TGTGCCAGCAGTTTGGTACAGAGCAATCAGCCCCAGCATTTT	CASSLVQSNQPQHF
-	-	TRBV24-1	TRBJ2-3	TGTGCCACCAGTGATCCGAGAGGGACAGATACGCAGTATTTT	CATSDPRGTDTQYF
TRBD2	-	TRBV2	TRBJ2-4	TGTGCCAGCAGTATAGGACTAGCGGGAGGAAACATTCAGTACTTC	CASSIGLAGGNIQYF
-	many	TRBV11-2	TRBJ2-5	TGTGCCAGCAGCTTAGGTCAGCGGGTGTCGGGGGAGACCCAGTACTTC	CASSLGQRVSGETQYF
-	many	TRBV6-1	TRBJ2-1	TGTGCCAGCAGTAAGGGACCCCCCCCGTCGCGTAATGAGCAGTTCTTC	CASSKGPPPSRNEQFF
-	-	TRBV7-2	TRBJ2-1	TGTGCCAGCAGCTTAGTCGGTCAAGGGGGCAATGAGCAGTTCTTC	CASSLVGQGGNEQFF
TRBD1	many	TRBV24-1	TRBJ1-5	TGTGCCACCGGAGGACAGGGGACAGGACAGCCCCAGCATTTT	CATGGQGTGQPQHF
-	many	TRBV2	TRBJ1-5	TGTGCCAGCAGTGAAGTTAGAGGGACTCAGCCCCAGCATTTT	CASSEVRGTQPQHF
TRBD2	many	TRBV6-6	TRBJ2-7	TGTGCCAGCAGTTACGGACTAGCTGAAATCTCCTACGAGCAGTACTTC	CASSYGLAEISYEQYF
-	many	TRBV13	TRBJ1-1	TGTGCCAGCAGGGGACTGATGAACACTGAAGCTTTCTTT	CASRGLMNTEAFF
TRBD1	-	TRBV4-1	TRBJ2-1	TGCGCCAGCAGCCCTCATTGGTCACAGGGGGGCAATGAGCAGTTCTTC	CASSPHWSQGGNEQFF
TRBD2	-	TRBV12-5	TRBJ2-2	TGTGCTAGTGGCCGTAGCGGGGGGAACACCGGGGAGCTGTTTTTT	CASGRSGGNTGELFF
TRBD2	few	TRBV7-6	TRBJ2-7	TGTGCCAGCAGCTTAGGGACTAGCGGGAGTCCCGTCTCCTACGAGCAGTACTTC	CASSLGTSGSPVSYEQYF
-	-	TRBV27	TRBJ2-3	TGTGCCAGCAGTCCCCACTGGGGGCTCACAGATACGCAGTATTTT	CASSPHWGLTDTQYF
-	many	TRBV2	TRBJ1-5	TGTGCCAGCAGAATGACAGAAAATCAGCCCCAGCATTTT	CASRMTENQPQHF
-	-	TRBV14	TRBJ2-7	TGTGCCAGCAGCCAAGTTATCAGAGCCTACGAGCAGTACTTC	CASSQVIRAYEQYF
TRBD1	-	TRBV7-9	TRBJ1-2	TGTGCCAGCAGCTTAGAGACAGGGGGTGGCTACACCTTC	CASSLETGGGYTF
-	-	TRBV11-2	TRBJ2-7	TGTGCCAGCAGCTCCGGACCCACTCACAGCTACGAGCAGTACTTC	CASSSGPTHSYEQYF
TRBD2	many	TRBV27	TRBJ2-7	TGTGCCAGCAGTTTTCTTGCTAGCGGGAGGTACGAGCAGTACTTC	CASSFLASGRYEQYF
-	many	TRBV12-3/TRBV12-4	TRBJ2-4	TGTGCCAGCAGTTCGACAGAAAACATTCAGTACTTC	CASSSTENIQYF
TRBD1	-	TRBV10-2	TRBJ1-1	TGCGCCAGCAGTGAGGACAGGGGGAGACACCTGAACACTGAAGCTTTCTTT	CASSEDRGRHLNTEAFF
-	-	TRBV28	TRBJ1-2	TGTGCCAGTATATCTGGGTCAAACTATGGCTACACCTTC	CASISGSNYGYTF